This TCR beta chain was recorded in a study of tissue T cells after allogeneic stem cell transplantation. This clone has a handful of counts. Its antigen remains unidentified. Comparators were a few non-transplant cancer patients without known GI disease. This CDR3 has 14 amino acids. V was trimmed by 3 bases and J by 3 bases, leaving 10 bases between them. The germline CDR1 and CDR2 sequences are SGDLS and YYNGEE. The study's findings and limits: The patient cohort was small and clinically heterogeneous, with limited sampling depth. In patients and mice, blood and spleen missed much of tissue repertoire.

TCRbeta CDR3 was sequenced at survey depth with template counts. Some clones are missing from TCRdb's copy, which holds only in-frame ones; the method was immunoSEQ multiplex PCR. Found here are more than 9,000 clones, 70% to 80% of them singletons; the top ten hold about 15%. The sequencing here drew on tissue from the right colon, taken at autopsy. The sequence was collected from a woman between 18 and 50 years old with breast cancer. This chain connects TRBV9 to TRBJ1-5, with D possibly being TRBD1 (5 bases). CDR3 residues: CASSGTPNNQPQHF. The CDR3 coding sequence is TGTGCCAGCAGCGGGACACCGAACAATCAGCCCCAGCATTTT.